What follows are 30 T cell receptor beta chains derived from one specimen sequenced in a study of blood T cell repertoires in COVID-19. Clones were read by immunoSEQ multiplex PCR, and TCRdb kept only the in-frame ones, dropping some. The sample carries 150,000 to 200,000 clones, 70% to 85% recorded once. Material for sequencing was peripheral blood. All receptors derive from a human donor with acute or convalescent COVID-19. The donor label of this sample is uncertain.

J is TRBJ2-5 and V is TRBV5-1; D perhaps matches TRBD1 (6 bases). V was cut by 2 bases and J by 1 base, with 9 bases left in between. There are 14 residues in the CDR3. CDR1 SGHRS and CDR2 YFSETQ come from the germline V gene. In DNA form, the CDR3 reads TGCGCCAGCAGCTTACAGGGATTCCAAGAGACCCAGTACTTC. Translating it yields CASSLQGFQETQYF.

This clone is a singleton in its sample. The chain links TRBV19 to TRBJ1-5; D is unclear. This CDR3 spans 13 amino acids. Germline V gene data show CDR1 as LNHDA and CDR2 as SQIVND (reference sequence). Between the trimmed V and J ends, which lost 0 bases and 4 bases, there was a span of 4 bases. For the CDR3, the DNA is TGTGCCAGTAGTATAGAGGAGAATCAGCCCCAGCATTTT. This encodes CASSIEENQPQHF. The whole variable domain, filled in from reference TRBV19 and TRBJ1-5, reads DGGITQSPKYLFRKEGQNVTLSCEQNLNHDAMYWYRQDPGQGLRLIYYSQIVNDFQKGDIAEGYSVSREKKESFPLTVTSAQKNPTAFYLCASSIEENQPQHFGDGTRLSIL.

The CDR3 sequence is CASRRDRSETQYF. CDR3 coding DNA: TGTGCCAGTCGGCGGGACAGGTCAGAGACCCAGTACTTC. The rearrangement links TRBV19 to TRBJ2-5, with 8 bases matching TRBD1. CDR3 length equals 13 residues. V shed 8 bases and J 4 bases; nucleotides not matched to a gene: 6. CDR1 is LNHDA and CDR2 is SQIVND in the germline V gene (reference sequence).

The chain recombines TRBV7-2 with TRBJ1-1; TRBD1 agrees at 7 bases. V trimming: 5 bases; J trimming: 1 base; junction bases outside the gene matches: 4. CDR3 length equals 14 residues. In germline, CDR1 is SGHTA, CDR2 FQGNSA. CDR3 loop: CASSRGTENTEAFF. The CDR3 region has the DNA TGTGCCAGCAGCCGGGGGACAGAGAACACTGAAGCTTTCTTT.

This chain joins TRBV27 and TRBJ2-6; the match to TRBD2 covers 16 bases. The CDR3 spans 22 residues. Germline trimming cut 4 bases from V and 4 bases from J; bases unmatched to any gene: 16. CDR1 is MNHEY and CDR2 is SMNVEV in the germline V gene (reference sequence). The CDR3 sequence is CASSSTGPRGLAGGSGANVLTF. The CDR3 DNA follows: TGTGCCAGCAGTTCCACCGGGCCTCGGGGACTAGCGGGAGGGTCCGGGGCCAACGTCCTGACTTTC. Drawing the rest from reference TRBV27 and TRBJ2-6, the complete variable domain is EAQVTQNPRYLITVTGKKLTVTCSQNMNHEYMSWYRQDPGLGLRQIYYSMNVEVTDKGDVPEGYKVSRKEKRNFPLILESPSPNQTSLYFCASSSTGPRGLAGGSGANVLTFGAGSRLTVL.

J is TRBJ2-2 and V is TRBV7-2, with D maybe TRBD2 (5 bases). The CDR3 totals 14 residues. Trimming removed 1 base at V and 4 bases at J, with 7 bases between. CDR1 is SGHTA, CDR2 FQGNSA, per germline. CDR3 protein: CASSLEAVTGELFF. The CDR3 nucleotides read TGTGCCAGCAGCTTAGAAGCGGTCACCGGGGAGCTGTTTTTT.

V usage is TRBV4-2 and J usage is TRBJ2-7, with D unclear. Germline lookup yields CDR1 LGHNA and CDR2 YNFKEQ. The CDR3 length is 14 residues. V was pared by 2 bases and J by 2 bases, with 10 bases between. CDR3 residues: CASSQSAATYEQYF. CDR3 nucleotides: TGTGCCAGCAGCCAATCGGCGGCCACCTACGAGCAGTACTTC.

This clone was detected once. The genes are TRBV12-3 or TRBV12-4 and TRBJ1-2; D may be TRBD1 (6 bases). The V and J ends lost 6 bases and 3 bases respectively, with 11 bases between them. The CDR3 has 13 amino acids. The CDR3 here is CASRGAGDYGYTF. CDR3 nucleotide sequence: TGTGCCAGCAGGGGGGCAGGAGACTATGGCTACACCTTC.

V gene TRBV19 combines with J gene TRBJ1-2, with D perhaps TRBD1 (6 bases). Germline V lookup: CDR1 LNHDA, CDR2 SQIVND (reference sequence). V gave up 3 bases and J gave up 2 bases, with 16 bases separating them. The CDR3 is 16 residues long. The CDR3 sequence: CASSIGGAGLNYGYTF. DNA for the CDR3: TGTGCCAGTAGTATCGGGGGGGCGGGCCTGAACTATGGCTACACCTTC.

The rearrangement uses TRBV6-5 and TRBJ2-5; 8 bases are a match to TRBD2. V gave up 3 bases and J gave up 7 bases; unmatched junction bases: 10. Germline lookup yields CDR1 MNHEY and CDR2 SVGAGI. The CDR3 has 15 residues. As DNA, the CDR3 is TGTGCCAGCAGTTATTCCCGGACTAGCACGACGACCCAGTACTTC. Amino acid sequence: CASSYSRTSTTTQYF.

The CDR3 coding sequence is TGTGCCAGCAGCCCTCCTTCTAGTAGATCCTACAATGAGCAGTTCTTC. The encoded protein is CASSPPSSRSYNEQFF. The rearrangement uses TRBV5-4 and TRBJ2-1, with unresolved D. This CDR3 spans 16 amino acids. Trimming shortened V by 4 bases and J by 1 base, and 15 bases separated the two germline ends. The germline V gene has CDR1 SGHNT and CDR2 YYREEE (reference sequence).

This rearrangement joins TRBV7-6 to TRBJ2-2, with TRBD1 matching 10 bases. Trimming removed 5 bases from V and 4 bases from J; junction bases left unmatched: 4. The CDR3 has 15 amino acids. The V gene's germline CDR1 is SGHVS and CDR2 FNYEAQ. CDR3 sequence: CASSPRTGGTGELFF. DNA for the CDR3: TGTGCCAGCAGCCCTCGGACAGGGGGCACCGGGGAGCTGTTTTTT.

The chain uses TRBV6-6 and TRBJ2-2; D is unclear. CDR3 length: 13 amino acids. Germline V gene lookup returns CDR1 MNHNY and CDR2 SVGAGI (reference sequence). V was pared by 6 bases and J by 3 bases, with 8 bases between. The DNA for the CDR3 is TGTGCCAGCAGGCGCTCCTACACCGGGGAGCTGTTTTTT. Its protein is CASRRSYTGELFF.

The chain employs TRBV11-2 and TRBJ1-6; TRBD1 aligns across 10 bases. The CDR3 extends over 16 amino acids. Germline-derived CDR1 and CDR2 are SGHAT and FQNNGV. The J segment lost 9 bases and the V segment lost 4 bases, leaving 9 bases of the junction unmatched. The CDR3 DNA sequence: TGTGCCAGCAGCTCAGAGCCAGACAGGGGGCCTTCACCCCTCCACTTT. Protein product: CASSSEPDRGPSPLHF.

The V gene is TRBV5-4, the J gene TRBJ2-5, with 7 nucleotides matching TRBD1. Germline CDR1 reads SGHNT; CDR2 reads YYREEE (reference sequence). The V and J ends lost 4 bases and 1 base, in that order; junction bases with no gene match: 4. The length of the CDR3 is 14 residues. The CDR3 coding sequence is TGTGCCAGCAGCCCGCCAGGGGGCCAAGAGACCCAGTACTTC. Residues: CASSPPGGQETQYF.

The chain couples TRBV6-5 to TRBJ1-2; 10 bases agree with TRBD1. CDR3 length: 15 amino acids. Germline lookup yields CDR1 MNHEY and CDR2 SVGAGI. Losses at the gene ends were 7 bases for V and 3 bases for J; bases not matched to a gene: 8. The chain's CDR3 is CASTPGGTGDYGYTF. As DNA, the CDR3 is TGTGCCAGCACTCCCGGTGGGACAGGGGACTATGGCTACACCTTC.

This chain joins TRBV5-4 and TRBJ2-1; 12 bases are a match to TRBD1. CDR1 is SGHNT, CDR2 YYREEE, per germline (reference sequence). Trimming cost V 10 bases and J 7 bases; bases outside gene matches: 15. The CDR3 is made up of 16 amino acids. The CDR3 region is CAAFRIPGQGANEQFF. Written as DNA, the CDR3 is TGTGCCGCCTTTCGCATACCGGGACAGGGGGCAAATGAGCAGTTCTTC. The full variable domain, rest sourced from reference TRBV5-4 and TRBJ2-1, is ETGVTQSPTHLIKTRGQQVTLRCSSQSGHNTVSWYQQALGQGPQFIFQYYREEENGRGNFPPRFSGLQFPNYSSELNVNALELDDSALYLCAAFRIPGQGANEQFFGPGTRLTVL.

The CDR3 sequence is CATSRSRPGQGTDTQYF. In DNA, the CDR3 is TGTGCCACCAGCAGATCACGTCCGGGACAGGGGACAGATACGCAGTATTTT. V is TRBV15 and J is TRBJ2-3, with 10 positions matching TRBD1. The V segment lost 2 bases and the J segment 3 bases; nucleotides outside the gene matches: 8. Germline V gene sequence: CDR1 LNHNV, CDR2 YYDKDF (reference sequence). This CDR3 contains 17 residues.

The chain has TRBV27 and TRBJ2-1, with TRBD2 matching over 12 bases. CDR3 length: 18 residues. The V gene's germline CDR1 is MNHEY and CDR2 SMNVEV (reference sequence). The J segment lost 7 bases and the V segment lost 1 base, leaving 11 bases of the junction unmatched. The CDR3 region is CASSLWASGRAGGNEQFF. In nucleotides, the CDR3 is TGTGCCAGCAGTTTATGGGCTAGCGGGAGGGCCGGTGGTAATGAGCAGTTCTTC.

The J gene is TRBJ1-5, the V gene TRBV2, with 7 bases fitting TRBD1. The J segment lost 0 bases and the V segment lost 6 bases, leaving 5 bases of the junction unmatched. The CDR3 consists of 15 residues. The germline gives CDR1 SNHLY, CDR2 FYNNEI. The CDR3 is CASREQGVSNQPQHF. The CDR3 region has the DNA TGTGCCAGCAGGGAGCAGGGGGTTAGCAATCAGCCCCAGCATTTT. Complete variable domain (other parts from reference TRBV2 and TRBJ1-5): EPEVTQTPSHQVTQMGQEVILRCVPISNHLYFYWYRQILGQKVEFLVSFYNNEISEKSEIFDDQFSVERPDGSNFTLKIRSTKLEDSAMYFCASREQGVSNQPQHFGDGTRLSIL.

Here the CDR3 DNA reads TGTGCCAGCAGCTCGCGTTTCCCCGGGACTAGCGGGAGGAACAATGAGCAGTTCTTC. Translation gives CASSSRFPGTSGRNNEQFF. The V and J genes are TRBV7-2 and TRBJ2-1; TRBD2 matches at 15 bases. The CDR3 is made up of 19 amino acids. Germline V gene lookup returns CDR1 SGHTA and CDR2 FQGNSA. V lost 4 bases to trimming and J lost 5 bases; unmatched junction nucleotides: 12.

The genes are TRBV5-3 and TRBJ2-1; D remains unclear. TRBV5-3 is filed as an ORF, its function uncertain. V lost 4 bases and J 4 bases, leaving 21 bases between the germline ends. CDR3 length equals 17 residues. The CDR3: CARSPDSSNSPYNEQFF. CDR3 in DNA: TGTGCCAGAAGCCCGGATTCTAGTAACTCCCCTTACAATGAGCAGTTCTTC.

CDR3 loop: CASSERTANTEAFF. The CDR3 region has the DNA TGTGCCAGCAGTGAACGGACAGCAAACACTGAAGCTTTCTTT. V is TRBV25-1 and J is TRBJ1-1, with TRBD1 as a possible D gene (6 bases). V dropped 2 bases and J dropped 2 bases, with 9 bases sitting between them. The germline gives CDR1 MGHDK, CDR2 SYGVNS. The CDR3 sequence is 14 residues long.

The V gene is TRBV6-2 or TRBV6-3, the J gene TRBJ1-5; no reliable D call. Germline CDR1 is MNHEY and CDR2 is SVGEGT. Trimming removed 5 bases at V and 5 bases at J, with 7 bases between. The CDR3 is made up of 12 amino acids. Here the CDR3 reads CASSTGDQPQHF. CDR3 DNA: TGTGCCAGCAGTACGGGTGATCAGCCCCAGCATTTT.

The chain is built from TRBV2 and TRBJ2-7, with no clear D. V lost 6 bases and J lost 1, with 7 bases in between. This CDR3 region has 12 residues. CDR1 is SNHLY, CDR2 FYNNEI, per germline. The CDR3 here is CASSVTSYEQYF. CDR3 coding DNA: TGTGCCAGCAGCGTGACATCCTACGAGCAGTACTTC. The full variable domain, rest sourced from reference TRBV2 and TRBJ2-7, is EPEVTQTPSHQVTQMGQEVILRCVPISNHLYFYWYRQILGQKVEFLVSFYNNEISEKSEIFDDQFSVERPDGSNFTLKIRSTKLEDSAMYFCASSVTSYEQYFGPGTRLTVT.

This chain uses TRBV7-9 with TRBJ2-3; 8 nucleotides match TRBD2. CDR1 is SEHNR, CDR2 FQNEAQ, per germline (reference sequence). The CDR3 extends over 16 amino acids. V shed 5 bases, J shed 2 bases, and the junction held 9 bases outside the gene matches. The CDR3 protein is CASSITGTRSTDTQYF. The CDR3 DNA follows: TGTGCCAGCAGCATCACCGGGACTAGATCCACAGATACGCAGTATTTT.

The chain's CDR3 is CASSFRSGNTIYF. The CDR3 nucleotides are TGTGCCAGCAGCTTCCGGAGTGGAAACACCATATATTTT. The chain recombines TRBV5-8 with TRBJ1-3, with D hard to call. The CDR3 has 13 amino acids. Germline V gives CDR1 SGHTS, CDR2 YDEGEE. Trimming took off 2 bases at V and 3 bases at J, with 6 bases between the two ends.

The chain combines TRBV6-1 with TRBJ2-1, with TRBD2 as a possible D gene (5 bases). The CDR3 is 15 amino acids. V dropped 2 bases and J dropped 0 bases, with 8 bases sitting between them. Germline loops: CDR1 MNHNS, CDR2 SASEGT. The CDR3 spells CASSERGSSYNEQFF. The CDR3 nucleotides are TGTGCCAGCAGTGAACGAGGGAGCTCCTACAATGAGCAGTTCTTC.

This chain connects TRBV28 to TRBJ1-2, with 9 bases that match TRBD1. V was clipped by 4 bases and J by 7 bases; unmatched bases: 7. CDR3 length: 14 residues. Germline loops: CDR1 MDHEN, CDR2 SYDVKM. The CDR3 region is CASSSDRGRAGYTF. In nucleotides, the CDR3 is TGTGCCAGCAGTTCGGACAGGGGCCGGGCTGGCTACACCTTC.

This chain uses TRBV11-2 with TRBJ1-3; a possible D gene is TRBD1 (6 bases). The CDR3 length is 14 residues. The V and J ends lost 6 bases and 0 bases respectively, with 9 bases between them. Germline loops: CDR1 SGHAT, CDR2 FQNNGV. CDR3 protein: CASRDSYSGNTIYF. The CDR3 nucleotides read TGTGCCAGCAGGGACAGCTACTCTGGAAACACCATATATTTT.